This TCR beta chain was obtained from a study of identical twins. Study observations and caveats: Memory repertoires lacked the insertion deficit that abundant cord blood beta clonotypes showed. In beta out-of-frame sequences, the excess sharing between twins was weaker.

This clonotype was detected ten times or more. The antigen remains undetermined. TCRdb used MiXCR to reprocess the 5' RACE reads, holding one entry per CDR3 protein. Of some 300,000 distinct CDR3 sequences in the sample, around 12% were seen once. The CDR3 consists of 14 residues. Trimming removed 0 bases from V and 8 bases from J, with 13 bases in between. Germline V gene data show CDR1 as MGHRA and CDR2 as YSYEKL. A further study also used this sample, focusing on yellow fever vaccine responses in identical twins.

The clonotype comes from a woman under 30 in good health. The chain recombines TRBV4-1 with TRBJ1-2; D is uncertain. The specimen sequenced was CD8+ T cells sorted from blood. The CDR3 spells CASSQDMVPGGYTF. Written as DNA, the CDR3 is TGCGCCAGCAGCCAAGATATGGTACCGGGCGGCTACACCTTC.